Below, 18 T cell receptor beta chains from the same sample are listed, as sequenced in a study of shared clonotypes between healthy human individuals. TCRdb's table, derived via immunoSEQ multiplex PCR, lists solely in-frame clones and lacks some. The sample contains about 1 million clones, about 75% of which appear only once. Input material: memory CD4+ T cells sorted from blood. The subset here: CD45RA-negative fraction. These receptors all come from a man younger than 35 in good health.

This chain links TRBV19 with TRBJ2-5, with D tentatively TRBD2 (6 bases). This CDR3 is built from 13 residues. V was trimmed by 2 bases and J by 7 bases, leaving 11 bases between them. Germline lookup yields CDR1 LNHDA and CDR2 SQIVND (reference sequence). CDR3 protein: CASSISPGGTQYF. The CDR3 nucleotides are TGTGCCAGTAGTATAAGCCCCGGGGGGACCCAGTACTTC.

V and J are TRBV28 and TRBJ2-3, with no clear D. The CDR3 length is 18 residues. The V gene's germline CDR1 is MDHEN and CDR2 SYDVKM. Trimming pared 3 bases from V and 0 bases from J, leaving 19 bases between. The CDR3 protein is CASSLPSNIFTSTDTQYF. The CDR3 region has the DNA TGTGCCAGCAGTTTGCCCTCAAACATATTCACTAGCACAGATACGCAGTATTTT.

This clone was counted between two and nine times. This chain uses TRBV6-1 with TRBJ2-1; D might be TRBD2 (7 bases). V was pared by 6 bases and J by 7 bases, with 16 bases between. CDR1 is MNHNS and CDR2 is SASEGT in the germline V gene. The CDR3 has 14 amino acids. CDR3 sequence: CASRGHGEGNEQFF. As DNA, the CDR3 is TGTGCCAGCAGGGGACATGGGGAGGGGAATGAGCAGTTCTTC.

The chain employs TRBV6-6 and TRBJ2-7; either TRBD1 or TRBD2 may supply D (5 bases each). CDR3 size: 13 residues. Germline loops: CDR1 MNHNY, CDR2 SVGAGI (reference sequence). Between the trimmed V and J ends, which lost 6 bases and 4 bases, there was a span of 13 bases. CDR3 region: CASRPGRIYEQYF. Written as DNA, the CDR3 is TGTGCCAGCAGACCGGGACGGATATACGAGCAGTACTTC.

The chain employs TRBV5-1 and TRBJ2-2, with D perhaps matching TRBD1 or TRBD2 (5 bases each). The CDR3 loop spans 15 amino acids. Germline V gene data show CDR1 as SGHRS and CDR2 as YFSETQ. Trimming removed 0 bases at V and 8 bases at J, with 14 bases between. CDR3 sequence: CASSLGDEISGELFF. DNA of the CDR3: TGCGCCAGCAGCTTGGGGGACGAGATCTCAGGGGAGCTGTTTTTT.

The sample holds one count of this clone. CDR3 loop: CASSLGGSTDTQYF. The CDR3 nucleotides are TGTGCCAGCAGCTTAGGGGGAAGCACAGATACGCAGTATTTT. The chain is built from TRBV5-8 and TRBJ2-3, with TRBD1 as a possible D gene (6 bases). Trimming removed 2 bases at V and 0 bases at J, with 7 bases between. This CDR3 comprises 14 residues. Looked up from germline, CDR1 is SGHTS and CDR2 is YDEGEE. Filled out from reference TRBV5-8 and TRBJ2-3, the complete variable domain reads EAGVTQSPTHLIKTRGQQATLRCSPISGHTSVYWYQQALGLGLQFLLWYDEGEERNRGNFPPRFSGRQFPNYSSELNVNALELEDSALYLCASSLGGSTDTQYFGPGTRLTVL.

The gene calls are TRBV10-3 and TRBJ2-7; D gene ambiguous. Germline CDR1 is ENHRY and CDR2 is SYGVKD. Deletions cut 3 bases from V and 0 bases from J, with 12 bases between. The CDR3 totals 15 residues. The CDR3 sequence is CAISDLKGSSYEQYF. For the CDR3, the DNA is TGTGCCATCAGTGACCTCAAGGGCTCCTCCTACGAGCAGTACTTC.

The chain couples TRBV7-9 to TRBJ2-1; the match to TRBD2 covers 9 bases. Losses at the gene ends were 4 bases for V and 7 bases for J; bases not matched to a gene: 5. The germline gives CDR1 SEHNR, CDR2 FQNEAQ (reference sequence). CDR3 length equals 14 residues. CDR3 DNA: TGTGCCAGCAGCTCCTGGACTAGCGAGAATGAGCAGTTCTTC. Protein sequence: CASSSWTSENEQFF.

The chain has TRBV11-2 and TRBJ2-3, with 8 bases identical to TRBD1. J was trimmed by 1 base and V by 3 bases; bases with no gene match: 3. The CDR3 consists of 15 residues. CDR1 is SGHAT, CDR2 FQNNGV, per germline. The chain's CDR3 is CASSFGRGRTDTQYF. In DNA, the CDR3 is TGTGCCAGCAGCTTCGGCAGGGGGCGCACAGATACGCAGTATTTT. The variable domain in full, with the rest retrieved from reference TRBV11-2 and TRBJ2-3, is EAGVAQSPRYKIIEKRQSVAFWCNPISGHATLYWYQQILGQGPKLLIQFQNNGVVDDSQLPKDRFSAERLKGVDSTLKIQPAKLEDSAVYLCASSFGRGRTDTQYFGPGTRLTVL.

The genes are TRBV25-1 and TRBJ2-7; unclear D gene. The CDR3 is 12 residues long. The germline CDR1 and CDR2 sequences are MGHDK and SYGVNS. Trimming shortened V by 5 bases and J by 3 bases, and 8 bases separated the two germline ends. This CDR3 reads CASSLVGYEQYF. CDR3 sequence (DNA): TGTGCCAGCAGTTTAGTGGGCTACGAGCAGTACTTC.

This chain uses TRBV28 with TRBJ2-1, with 7 bases aligning to TRBD1. Trimming cost V 3 bases and J 8 bases; bases outside gene matches: 4. The germline V gene has CDR1 MDHEN and CDR2 SYDVKM. This CDR3 spans 13 amino acids. The CDR3 DNA reads as TGTGCCAGCAGTTTGCACAGGGGCTATGAGCAGTTCTTC. It specifies CASSLHRGYEQFF.

To note about this clone: Other DNA sequences of this sample code for an identical CDR3. The chain links TRBV25-1 to TRBJ1-5; possibly TRBD1 for D (6 bases). Trimming pared 2 bases from V and 7 bases from J, leaving 12 bases between. Germline CDR1 and CDR2: MGHDK and SYGVNS. The CDR3 runs 14 residues. The CDR3 protein is CASSETGQGQPQHF. CDR3 in DNA: TGTGCCAGCAGTGAAACAGGGCAAGGCCAGCCCCAGCATTTT.

This clone turned up a few times. This rearrangement joins TRBV11-2 to TRBJ2-3; 10 bases agree with TRBD1. The V segment lost 5 bases and the J segment 4 bases; nucleotides outside the gene matches: 9. The germline CDR1 and CDR2 sequences are SGHAT and FQNNGV. This CDR3 is built from 16 residues. The CDR3 here is CASSDDPGQGPDTQYF. The CDR3 nucleotides read TGTGCCAGCAGCGACGATCCGGGACAGGGGCCAGATACGCAGTATTTT.

The V call is TRBV11-2, the J call TRBJ1-1; 10 nucleotides line up with TRBD1. This CDR3 has 15 amino acids. J was trimmed by 4 bases and V by 5 bases; bases with no gene match: 7. In germline, CDR1 is SGHAT, CDR2 FQNNGV. The CDR3 here is CASSGTRTGGTEAFF. CDR3 nucleotide sequence: TGTGCCAGCAGCGGAACGAGGACAGGGGGCACTGAAGCTTTCTTT.

This chain links TRBV5-1 with TRBJ1-3; unclear D gene. V was pared by 4 bases and J by 0 bases, with 11 bases between. The CDR3 is made up of 15 amino acids. Germline V gene sequence: CDR1 SGHRS, CDR2 YFSETQ. In nucleotides, the CDR3 is TGCGCCAGCAGCCGCGGACGGGGCTCTGGAAACACCATATATTTT. It codes for CASSRGRGSGNTIYF.

The rearrangement joins TRBV19 to TRBJ2-3, with unresolved D. Germline loops: CDR1 LNHDA, CDR2 SQIVND (reference sequence). This CDR3 spans 17 amino acids. Trimming left V 5 bases short and J 0 bases short, with 18 bases between. The CDR3 loop reads CASSSQSPAVSTDTQYF. In nucleotides, the CDR3 is TGTGCCAGTAGTTCCCAGTCCCCGGCGGTGAGCACAGATACGCAGTATTTT.

In this sample, this clone turned up once. The rearrangement links TRBV11-2 to TRBJ2-1; no reliable D call. Germline V gene lookup returns CDR1 SGHAT and CDR2 FQNNGV. Trimming took 2 bases from V and 0 from J, leaving 8 bases between them. This CDR3 region has 15 residues. The CDR3 coding sequence is TGTGCCAGCAGCTTAATCTCGAGCTCCTACAATGAGCAGTTCTTC. Its protein is CASSLISSSYNEQFF.

This clone was detected only once. The chain uses TRBV10-3 and TRBJ2-3; D remains unclear. V was cut by 3 bases and J by 0 bases, with 13 bases left in between. CDR3 size: 16 residues. From germline, CDR1 is ENHRY and CDR2 SYGVKD. The CDR3 coding sequence is TGTGCCATCAGTGACCCGACTGCGCCTAGCACAGATACGCAGTATTTT. Protein sequence: CAISDPTAPSTDTQYF.